The count of the clone carrying this T cell receptor (beta chain) is one. This sample stems from a study of blood T cell repertoires in COVID-19. Study at large: Both acute and convalescent COVID-19 samples were obtained from the United States, Italy and Spain. T cells, B-cell-depleted T cells, or PBMCs supplied cDNA or gDNA.

This CDR3 has 13 amino acids. CDR1 LNHDA and CDR2 SQIVND come from the germline V gene (reference sequence). V shed 8 bases, J shed 6 bases, and the junction held 3 bases outside the gene matches. As handled by the study authors: Using reference gene primer amplification, nucleated cell counts were estimated. TCRdb's table, derived via immunoSEQ multiplex PCR, lists solely in-frame clones and lacks some. V, J and clone size are taken as reported in that table, and D and trimming were inferred from the DNA itself. In the table there are about 250,000 clones, roughly 84% of which are singletons. The sequence derives from a woman aged 35 to 49 with active or convalescent COVID-19. The rearrangement joins TRBV19 to TRBJ1-5; TRBD1 matches 11 bases. What was sequenced was peripheral blood. The CDR3 loop is CASGTGGIQPQHF. CDR3 coding DNA: TGTGCCAGTGGGACAGGGGGGATTCAGCCCCAGCATTTT. Together with reference TRBV19 and TRBJ1-5, the CDR3 gives the full variable domain: DGGITQSPKYLFRKEGQNVTLSCEQNLNHDAMYWYRQDPGQGLRLIYYSQIVNDFQKGDIAEGYSVSREKKESFPLTVTSAQKNPTAFYLCASGTGGIQPQHFGDGTRLSIL.